The 18 T cell receptor beta chains below all came from one sample that was sequenced in a study of OX40 agonist ivuxolimab in advanced cancers. The repertoire was sequenced with immunoSEQ multiplex PCR; TCRdb's copy has only in-frame clones and lacks some. The sample has roughly 42,000 clones, about nine tenths seen once. The source material was CD4+ or CD8+ T cells sorted from blood, sampled in a trial of the OX40 agonist ivuxolimab. The origin of the receptors is an adult with an advanced solid tumor such as melanoma, head and neck, liver or kidney cancer.

The chain links TRBV7-9 to TRBJ1-1, with a possible D match to TRBD1 (5 bases). Trimming took 1 base from V and 11 from J, leaving 20 bases between them. Germline V CDR1 and CDR2: SEHNR, FQNEAQ (reference sequence). The CDR3 is 15 residues long. The CDR3 loop reads CASSLGGGGSNQAFF. The DNA of the CDR3 is TGTGCCAGCAGCTTAGGGGGTGGGGGTTCCAACCAGGCTTTCTTT. Based on the CDR3 plus reference TRBV7-9 and TRBJ1-1, the full variable domain is DTGVSQNPRHKITKRGQNVTFRCDPISEHNRLYWYRQTLGQGPEFLTYFQNEAQLEKSRLLSDRFSAERPKGSFSTLEIQRTEQGDSAMYLCASSLGGGGSNQAFFGQGTRLTVV.

The chain uses TRBV15 and TRBJ1-1, with D perhaps matching TRBD1 (6 bases). CDR1 LNHNV and CDR2 YYDKDF come from the germline V gene (reference sequence). CDR3 length: 14 amino acids. V shed 5 bases and J shed 6 bases, with 16 bases lying between them. CDR3 sequence reads: CATSGIQGPPEAFF. The DNA of the CDR3 is TGTGCCACCAGCGGCATACAGGGACCCCCTGAAGCTTTCTTT.

This rearrangement joins TRBV9 to TRBJ2-2; no definite D call. Germline CDR1 and CDR2: SGDLS and YYNGEE. Trimming took 0 bases from V and 6 from J, leaving 12 bases between them. CDR3 length: 15 residues. The CDR3 loop reads CASSVDLPGSGELFF. The DNA for the CDR3 is TGTGCCAGCAGCGTAGATCTACCAGGCTCCGGGGAGCTGTTTTTT.

The chain joins TRBV27 to TRBJ2-7; D not certain. This CDR3 comprises 15 residues. V lost 0 bases, J lost 6 bases, and 15 bases lay in between. Germline V gene sequence: CDR1 MNHEY, CDR2 SMNVEV (reference sequence). The CDR3 DNA is TGTGCCAGCAGTTTATCGGGGAACCACCTGGGCGAGCAGTACTTC. This translates into CASSLSGNHLGEQYF.

This rearrangement joins TRBV4-1 to TRBJ1-4, with TRBD1 as a possible D gene (6 bases). V was clipped by 1 base and J by 8 bases, with 17 bases between them. The CDR3 is 16 amino acids. The germline gives CDR1 MGHRA, CDR2 YSYEKL. The CDR3 here is CASSQARSGVSEKLFF. The DNA of the CDR3 is TGCGCCAGCAGCCAAGCGCGGTCAGGGGTGAGCGAAAAACTGTTTTTT.

This chain uses TRBV28 with TRBJ2-7; TRBD1 agrees at 7 bases. With 5 bases clipped from V and 2 bases from J, the junction kept 6 bases outside the gene matches. Germline CDR1 reads MDHEN; CDR2 reads SYDVKM. This CDR3 spans 14 amino acids. The CDR3 region is CASSPAGTAYEQYF. The CDR3, as DNA: TGTGCCAGCAGTCCGGCCGGGACAGCCTACGAGCAGTACTTC.

V and J are TRBV29-1 and TRBJ1-1; no definite D call. The CDR3 runs 11 residues. Trimming shortened V by 2 bases and J by 10 bases, and 11 bases separated the two germline ends. The germline gives CDR1 SQVTM, CDR2 ANQGSEA. DNA of the CDR3: TGCAGCGTTGAAATCCCGCCTGGAGCTTTCTTT. Encoded protein: CSVEIPPGAFF.

V usage is TRBV7-6 and J usage is TRBJ1-2, with D maybe TRBD1 (6 bases). This CDR3 has 14 amino acids. V was shortened by 3 bases and J by 4 bases, with 12 bases between the two germline ends. Germline CDR1 and CDR2: SGHVS and FNYEAQ. CDR3 in amino acids: CASSFGGQGYGYTF. DNA for the CDR3: TGTGCCAGCAGCTTCGGGGGCCAAGGCTATGGCTACACCTTC.

The V and J genes are TRBV5-5 and TRBJ1-4, with D hard to call. This CDR3 is built from 13 residues. V lost 1 base and J 8 bases, leaving 9 bases between the germline ends. CDR1 is SGHKS and CDR2 is YYEKEE in the germline V gene (reference sequence). The CDR3 DNA sequence: TGTGCCAGCAGCTTGCTTACAGAGGAAAAACTGTTTTTT. This encodes CASSLLTEEKLFF.

This clone was recorded once. The chain combines TRBV14 with TRBJ1-2; TRBD1 agrees at 7 bases. The CDR3 extends over 15 amino acids. With V trimmed by 4 bases and J by 3 bases, 8 bases remained unmatched. The V gene's germline CDR1 is SGHDN and CDR2 FVKESK. The CDR3 loop reads CASSPSGQEYYGYTF. CDR3 coding DNA: TGTGCCAGCAGCCCTTCAGGACAGGAGTACTATGGCTACACCTTC.

The chain links TRBV5-1 to TRBJ2-1; no definite D call. Germline loops: CDR1 SGHRS, CDR2 YFSETQ. The CDR3 sequence is 15 residues long. The V end lost 3 bases, the J end lost 6 bases, and 16 bases lay between the germline ends. For the CDR3, the DNA is TGCGCCAGCAGCTGGAAAAGTATGATCGGCAATGAGCAGTTCTTC. This gives the protein CASSWKSMIGNEQFF.

The chain combines TRBV6-1 with TRBJ2-7, with TRBD1 as a possible D gene (6 bases). The CDR3 sequence is 15 residues long. The germline gives CDR1 MNHNS, CDR2 SASEGT. V lost 6 bases and J lost 5, with 20 bases in between. CDR3 DNA sequence: TGTGCCAGCAGAGACCCAGGGGAATTACCTCACGAGCAGTACTTC. Amino acids: CASRDPGELPHEQYF.

The chain is built from TRBV2 and TRBJ2-7; 7 nucleotides agree with TRBD2. The junction had 5 bases not matched to a gene; V was cut back by 4 bases and J by 5 bases. CDR3 length: 13 amino acids. Germline V CDR1 and CDR2: SNHLY, FYNNEI. For the CDR3, the DNA is TGTGCCAGCAGTGGACTAGCCTACGACGAGCAGTACTTC. This encodes CASSGLAYDEQYF.

The J gene is TRBJ2-2, the V gene TRBV2; D may be TRBD2 (5 bases). CDR3 size: 16 residues. Germline V CDR1 and CDR2: SNHLY, FYNNEI. With 7 bases removed from V and 5 bases from J, the gap between germline ends came to 20 bases. The CDR3 region is CASTVGRSRGTGELFF. The CDR3, as DNA: TGTGCCAGCACGGTTGGGCGGAGCCGAGGGACCGGGGAGCTGTTTTTT.

The J gene is TRBJ2-7, the V gene TRBV4-1; 9 bases agree with TRBD1. The CDR3 is 16 residues long. Germline trimming cut 0 bases from V and 1 base from J; bases unmatched to any gene: 4. The germline V gene has CDR1 MGHRA and CDR2 YSYEKL. CDR3 sequence reads: CASSQDSGTGSYEQYF. The CDR3 DNA reads as TGCGCCAGCAGCCAAGATTCCGGGACAGGGTCCTACGAGCAGTACTTC.

The chain employs TRBV5-1 and TRBJ1-1, with D tentatively TRBD1 (6 bases). The CDR3 runs to 14 residues. Trimming took 4 bases from V and 6 from J, leaving 16 bases between them. The V gene's germline CDR1 is SGHRS and CDR2 YFSETQ. CDR3 in amino acids: CASSGDIIVSEAFF. The CDR3 nucleotides are TGCGCCAGCAGCGGGGACATAATTGTGTCTGAAGCTTTCTTT.

The chain employs TRBV11-3 and TRBJ2-3; D remains ambiguous. This CDR3 has 13 amino acids. V was trimmed by 5 bases and J by 2 bases, leaving 8 bases between them. Germline V gene sequence: CDR1 SGHNT, CDR2 YENEEA. The DNA for the CDR3 is TGTGCCAGCAGCGAACCTAACACAGATACGCAGTATTTT. This codes for CASSEPNTDTQYF.

V is TRBV30 and J is TRBJ2-3; D possibly uses TRBD1 or TRBD2 (5 bases each). Germline lookup yields CDR1 GTSNPN and CDR2 SVGIG (reference sequence). The CDR3 totals 15 residues. V shed 7 bases and J shed 4 bases, with 21 bases lying between them. DNA for the CDR3: TGTGCCTACCTCAGGGACCAGGGTCCACCAGATACGCAGTATTTT. Its protein is CAYLRDQGPPDTQYF.